These 10 T cell receptor beta chains originate from one sample sequenced in a study of blood T cell repertoires in COVID-19. Some clones are missing from TCRdb's copy, which holds only in-frame ones; the method was immunoSEQ multiplex PCR. This sample has 75,000 to 100,000 clones; around nine tenths occur once, and the top ten carry 15% to 19%. The sequencing sample was made of peripheral blood. The receptor set was obtained from a human donor in a cohort sampled during active COVID-19.

The chain recombines TRBV13 with TRBJ2-5; 15 bases agree with TRBD2. V lost 3 bases to trimming and J lost 4 bases; unmatched junction nucleotides: 6. In germline, CDR1 is PRHDT, CDR2 FYEKMQ (reference sequence). This CDR3 comprises 17 residues. CDR3 region: CASSFRTSGRAGETQYF. The DNA of the CDR3 is TGTGCCAGCAGCTTCCGGACTAGCGGGAGGGCCGGAGAGACCCAGTACTTC.

The chain uses TRBV30 and TRBJ1-2; D is possibly TRBD1 (5 bases). CDR1 and CDR2 from the germline V gene are GTSNPN and SVGIG (reference sequence). This CDR3 is built from 13 residues. The ends were cut back, 2 bases at V and 8 bases at J, with 15 bases in the middle. This chain's CDR3 is CAWSKGTHDGYTF. The CDR3 nucleotides read TGTGCCTGGAGTAAGGGGACTCATGACGGCTACACCTTC.

V is TRBV11-2 and J is TRBJ2-3; TRBD2 matches at 12 bases. J was trimmed by 4 bases and V by 2 bases; bases with no gene match: 4. The CDR3 consists of 16 residues. CDR1 and CDR2 from the germline V gene are SGHAT and FQNNGV. The CDR3 bases are TGTGCCAGCAGCTTATCTAGCGGGGGGGTGGCAGATACGCAGTATTTT. Translating gives CASSLSSGGVADTQYF.

The chain has TRBV19 and TRBJ2-7; 11 nucleotides align to TRBD2. The CDR3 contains 16 residues. The J segment lost 6 bases and the V segment lost 7 bases, leaving 14 bases of the junction unmatched. Per germline, CDR1 LNHDA and CDR2 SQIVND (reference sequence). CDR3 bases: TGTGCCAGTACCGCCCACCTAGCGGGGGGTCTGGGCGAGCAGTACTTC. Residues: CASTAHLAGGLGEQYF.

The chain uses TRBV9 and TRBJ2-7, with 8 nucleotides matching TRBD1. The CDR3 is 14 amino acids. The V and J ends lost 0 bases and 4 bases, in that order; junction bases with no gene match: 3. CDR1 is SGDLS and CDR2 is YYNGEE in the germline V gene. The CDR3 DNA sequence: TGTGCCAGCAGCGTAGCACAGGGGGTTTACGAGCAGTACTTC. Its translation: CASSVAQGVYEQYF.

CDR3 protein: CAISEDAVLGNTIYF. The CDR3 bases are TGTGCCATCAGTGAGGATGCGGTACTTGGAAACACCATATATTTT. The chain employs TRBV10-3 and TRBJ1-3; D gene ambiguous. The CDR3 has 15 residues. Trimming stripped 2 bases from V and 3 bases from J, with 11 bases between. The germline gives CDR1 ENHRY, CDR2 SYGVKD.

V usage is TRBV5-1 and J usage is TRBJ2-7; TRBD2 agrees at 7 bases. V shed 2 bases and J 5 bases; nucleotides not matched to a gene: 13. Germline CDR1 and CDR2: SGHRS and YFSETQ. The CDR3 loop spans 16 amino acids. The CDR3 loop is CASSLGAYGRSDEQYF. DNA for the CDR3: TGCGCCAGCAGCTTAGGTGCCTACGGGAGGAGCGACGAGCAGTACTTC.

The chain has TRBV5-1 and TRBJ1-2; 9 bases map to TRBD1. V trimming: 1 base; J trimming: 7 bases; junction bases outside the gene matches: 11. The CDR3 has 16 residues. Germline CDR1 and CDR2: SGHRS and YFSETQ. The CDR3 DNA sequence: TGCGCCAGCAGCTTGTCCCCGGGACAGGGAGGAGGTGGCTACACCTTC. Translating gives CASSLSPGQGGGGYTF. The full variable domain, its missing parts supplied by reference TRBV5-1 and TRBJ1-2, is KAGVTQTPRYLIKTRGQQVTLSCSPISGHRSVSWYQQTPGQGLQFLFEYFSETQRNKGNFPGRFSGRQFSNSRSEMNVSTLELGDSALYLCASSLSPGQGGGGYTFGSGTRLTVV.

The V and J genes are TRBV18 and TRBJ2-2; D possibly corresponds to TRBD1 (5 bases). CDR3 length equals 14 residues. V shed 2 bases and J shed 5 bases, with 9 bases lying between them. Germline V gene lookup returns CDR1 KGHSH and CDR2 LQKENI. This chain's CDR3 is CASSPSGYTGELFF. The CDR3 DNA follows: TGTGCCAGCTCACCATCAGGGTATACCGGGGAGCTGTTTTTT. The full variable domain, its missing parts supplied by reference TRBV18 and TRBJ2-2, is NAGVMQNPRHLVRRRGQEARLRCSPMKGHSHVYWYRQLPEEGLKFMVYLQKENIIDESGMPKERFSAEFPKEGPSILRIQQVVRGDSAAYFCASSPSGYTGELFFGEGSRLTVL.

Worth noting for this clone: At one end, the junction sequence differs from germline, possibly due to a read error. This sequence joins TRBV19 and TRBJ1-4; D is perhaps TRBD1 (5 bases). The CDR3 totals 14 residues. The V gene's germline CDR1 is LNHDA and CDR2 SQIVND (reference sequence). CDR3 sequence reads: CASSMGGNNGKLFF. In DNA, the CDR3 is TGTGCCAGTAGTATGGGGGGGAACAATGGAAAACTGTTTTTT.